Presented here are 31 T cell receptor beta chains from one specimen sequenced in a study of T-cell reconstitution after alpha-beta-depleted transplantation in children listed by TCRdb under 2016. Libraries were prepared through PCR. The sequencer was an Illumina HiSeq 2500. TCR libraries were prepared with molecular barcoding, using unique molecular identifiers to normalize TCRbeta repertoire quantification. The public reads were reanalyzed by TCRdb: fastp trimming at Q25, MiXCR alignment, in-frame beta chains only. Identical CDR3 proteins give one entry, which carries the most common genes and DNA. The sample table lists 350,000 to 450,000 distinct CDR3 sequences, about a fifth of them with a count of one. Of the sample, around 4% falls within the top ten clones. The sequencing here drew on PBMCs from the stem cell graft donor, taken from the stem cell graft. All receptors come from a human donor who donated a stem cell graft to a child with acute myeloid leukemia.

This chain joins TRBV6-2 or TRBV6-3 and TRBJ2-7; 8 positions match TRBD2. V dropped 4 bases and J dropped 2; count of bases not matched to a gene: 16. This CDR3 is 18 amino acids long. The V gene's germline CDR1 is MNHEY and CDR2 SVGEGT. CDR3 loop: CASSSVVVGTRATYEQYF. CDR3 coding DNA: TGTGCCAGCAGTTCTGTCGTAGTCGGGACTAGGGCGACCTACGAGCAGTACTTC.

The chain has TRBV18 and TRBJ2-1, with D possibly TRBD2 on 6 matching bases. Germline V gene data show CDR1 as KGHSH and CDR2 as LQKENI. This CDR3 has 12 amino acids. The germline V and J ends were trimmed by 2 bases and 7 bases, with 6 bases remaining between them. Written as DNA, the CDR3 is TGTGCCAGCTCACCAGCGGGAAATGAGCAGTTCTTC. Amino acids: CASSPAGNEQFF.

There are many counts of this clonotype. The V gene is TRBV12-3 or TRBV12-4, the J gene TRBJ2-5; 8 bases are shared with TRBD2. The CDR3 is made up of 15 amino acids. V was pared by 1 base and J by 4 bases, with 5 bases of the junction left unmatched. The CDR3 reads CASSLDGRDGETQYF. CDR3 sequence (DNA): TGTGCCAGCAGTTTAGACGGGAGGGATGGAGAGACCCAGTACTTC.

The chain carries TRBV12-3 or TRBV12-4 and TRBJ2-1, with 8 bases aligning to TRBD1. There are 14 residues in the CDR3. Trimming took 6 bases from V and 9 from J; bases not matched to a gene: 10. CDR3 in amino acids: CASSRKTGVSEQFF. The CDR3, as DNA: TGTGCCAGCAGCCGGAAGACAGGGGTCAGTGAGCAGTTCTTC.

The chain employs TRBV3-1 and TRBJ2-7; perhaps TRBD2 as D (6 bases). Germline V gene sequence: CDR1 LGHDT, CDR2 YNNKEL (reference sequence). Trimming stripped 4 bases from V and 7 bases from J, with 14 bases between. The CDR3 is 13 amino acids. The CDR3 DNA reads as TGTGCCAGCAGCCCCAATGGGGCGGGGGAGCAGTACTTC. As protein: CASSPNGAGEQYF.

This clonotype was counted a few times. The rearrangement joins TRBV7-3 to TRBJ2-3; maybe TRBD2 (5 bases). Germline values: CDR1 SGHTA, CDR2 FQGTGA. The V and J ends lost 6 bases and 0 bases respectively, with 10 bases between them. There are 14 residues in the CDR3. CDR3: CASRELASTDTQYF. The CDR3 DNA is TGTGCCAGCAGAGAATTAGCGAGCACAGATACGCAGTATTTT.

The chain links TRBV4-2 to TRBJ2-5; D perhaps matches TRBD1 (5 bases). V dropped 5 bases and J dropped 5 bases, with 18 bases sitting between them. This CDR3 spans 15 amino acids. The germline CDR1 and CDR2 sequences are LGHNA and YNFKEQ. CDR3 nucleotide sequence: TGTGCCAGCAGCGATGAATCAGGGCCGGGTGAGACCCAGTACTTC. Amino acids: CASSDESGPGETQYF.

This clonotype was seen only a few times. The CDR3 loop is CATSDFGQGWSTDTQYF. CDR3 sequence (DNA): TGTGCCACCAGTGATTTCGGACAGGGATGGAGCACAGATACGCAGTATTTT. The V gene is TRBV24-1, the J gene TRBJ2-3, with 8 positions matching TRBD1. CDR3 size: 17 residues. CDR1 is KGHDR, CDR2 SFDVKD, per germline. Trimming removed 1 base from V and 0 bases from J; junction bases left unmatched: 5.

This chain links TRBV5-5 with TRBJ2-2; D uncertain. Trimming cost V 4 bases and J 6 bases, with 13 bases left between them. CDR3 size: 14 residues. Looked up from germline, CDR1 is SGHKS and CDR2 is YYEKEE (reference sequence). The CDR3 loop reads CASSPGSWAGELFF. CDR3 nucleotide sequence: TGTGCCAGCAGCCCTGGGTCATGGGCCGGGGAGCTGTTTTTT.

In this sample, this clonotype turned up a few times. The chain couples TRBV12-5 to TRBJ2-1; a weak D match, TRBD1 (6 bases). With 1 base removed from V and 6 bases from J, the gap between germline ends came to 25 bases. CDR3 length equals 19 residues. Looked up from germline, CDR1 is LGHNT and CDR2 is FRNRAP. In DNA, the CDR3 is TGTGCTAGTGGTTTGGGCAAGACAGGCAAGACCATTTGGGGCAATGAGCAGTTCTTC. Translation: CASGLGKTGKTIWGNEQFF. Drawing the rest from reference TRBV12-5 and TRBJ2-1, the complete variable domain is DARVTQTPRHKVTEMGQEVTMRCQPILGHNTVFWYRQTMMQGLELLAYFRNRAPLDDSGMPKDRFSAEMPDATLATLKIQPSEPRDSAVYFCASGLGKTGKTIWGNEQFFGPGTRLTVL.

This clonotype was found a few times. V is TRBV27 and J is TRBJ2-7, with 9 bases matching TRBD1. Trimming at V came to 6 bases and at J to 3 bases, leaving 6 bases not matched to a gene. CDR3 size: 14 residues. The germline CDR1 and CDR2 sequences are MNHEY and SMNVEV (reference sequence). The CDR3 region is CASRPRDRDYEQYF. CDR3 nucleotide sequence: TGTGCCAGCAGGCCCCGGGACAGGGACTACGAGCAGTACTTC.

In its sample, this clonotype was seen many times. The rearrangement joins TRBV20-1 to TRBJ2-3, with a weak D call TRBD2 (5 bases). V gave up 5 bases and J gave up 4 bases, with 16 bases separating them. This CDR3 has 14 amino acids. CDR1 DFQATT and CDR2 SNEGSKA come from the germline V gene (reference sequence). CDR3 protein: CSALLVTSPDTQYF. CDR3 DNA sequence: TGCAGTGCTCTACTAGTAACCTCCCCAGATACGCAGTATTTT.

This chain joins TRBV30 and TRBJ2-7, with 13 positions matching TRBD2. Per germline, CDR1 GTSNPN and CDR2 SVGIG (reference sequence). V shed 8 bases, J shed 2 bases, and the junction held 3 bases outside the gene matches. The length of the CDR3 is 13 residues. The CDR3 coding sequence is TGTGCCAGGGGACTAGCGGGAACCTACGAGCAGTACTTC. It is translated as CARGLAGTYEQYF.

The chain joins TRBV7-9 to TRBJ2-1; D ambiguous. The germline V gene has CDR1 SEHNR and CDR2 FQNEAQ (reference sequence). V dropped 5 bases and J dropped 9 bases, with 11 bases sitting between them. CDR3 size: 12 residues. As DNA, the CDR3 is TGTGCCAGCAGCCAACTATGGCGTGAGCAGTTCTTC. It translates to CASSQLWREQFF.

The V gene is TRBV7-9, the J gene TRBJ2-3; D is unclear. CDR1 SEHNR and CDR2 FQNEAQ come from the germline V gene (reference sequence). The length of the CDR3 is 11 residues. V gave up 1 base and J gave up 9 bases, with 5 bases separating them. CDR3 nucleotide sequence: TGTGCCAGCAGCTTAGACACGACGCAGTATTTT. This encodes CASSLDTTQYF.

This clonotype was observed a handful of times. The chain recombines TRBV11-2 with TRBJ2-5, with 10 bases fitting TRBD2. The germline V gene encodes CDR1 SGHAT and CDR2 FQNNGV. V was pared by 4 bases and J by 3 bases, with 20 bases of the junction left unmatched. The CDR3 consists of 20 residues. The CDR3 coding sequence is TGTGCCAGCAGCTCAAGGACAGGGTCCTTTCTAGCGGGAGTGGAAGAGACCCAGTACTTC. This sequence encodes CASSSRTGSFLAGVEETQYF.

V gene TRBV20-1 combines with J gene TRBJ2-1; TRBD2 matches at 14 bases. CDR1 is DFQATT and CDR2 is SNEGSKA in the germline V gene (reference sequence). Trimming cost V 5 bases and J 4 bases; bases outside gene matches: 19. This CDR3 comprises 20 residues. CDR3 in amino acids: CSAAPAGTSGRNRQYNEQFF. The DNA for the CDR3 is TGCAGTGCTGCGCCGGCCGGGACTAGCGGGAGAAATAGGCAGTACAATGAGCAGTTCTTC.

The chain has TRBV5-1 and TRBJ2-1; 8 nucleotides line up with TRBD1. The trim removed 2 bases at V and 5 bases at J, leaving 6 bases unmatched. Germline V gives CDR1 SGHRS, CDR2 YFSETQ. The CDR3 covers 15 residues. The CDR3 sequence is CASSLKRTGNNEQFF. In nucleotides, the CDR3 is TGCGCCAGCAGCTTAAAACGGACAGGGAACAATGAGCAGTTCTTC.

CDR3 sequence reads: CATSSRLAGATDTQYF. In DNA form, the CDR3 reads TGTGCCACCAGCAGCAGACTAGCGGGAGCAACAGATACGCAGTATTTT. The chain joins TRBV15 to TRBJ2-3, with 12 bases that match TRBD2. The CDR3 has 16 amino acids. Germline values: CDR1 LNHNV, CDR2 YYDKDF (reference sequence). V trimming: 3 bases; J trimming: 3 bases; junction bases outside the gene matches: 4.

V gene TRBV3-1 combines with J gene TRBJ2-1; the match to TRBD2 covers 13 bases. This CDR3 has 16 amino acids. Looked up from germline, CDR1 is LGHDT and CDR2 is YNNKEL (reference sequence). Trimming cost V 1 base and J 9 bases; bases outside gene matches: 6. The CDR3 region has the DNA TGTGCCAGCAGCCAAGCCGGGACTAGCGGGGCGGGTGAGCAGTTCTTC. This encodes CASSQAGTSGAGEQFF.

The genes are TRBV6-2 or TRBV6-3 and TRBJ2-1; 8 bases fit TRBD2. Germline V gives CDR1 MNHEY, CDR2 SVGEGT. J lost 14 bases, V lost 5 bases, and 5 bases had no gene match. The CDR3 loop spans 11 amino acids. The CDR3 DNA reads TGTGCCAGCAGTCATGGGACTAGGAAGTTCTTC. Protein product: CASSHGTRKFF.

This clonotype was detected a few times. The chain links TRBV7-3 to TRBJ2-5, with D maybe TRBD2 (5 bases). CDR1 is SGHTA and CDR2 is FQGTGA in the germline V gene. The V gene lost 5 bases and the J gene lost 5 bases, with 15 bases spanning the gap. The CDR3 runs 14 residues. The CDR3 here is CASSPERDLETQYF. CDR3 DNA: TGTGCCAGCAGCCCAGAGAGGGATTTGGAGACCCAGTACTTC.

The V and J genes are TRBV25-1 and TRBJ2-3, with TRBD2 matching 8 bases. Trimming cost V 3 bases and J 8 bases; bases outside gene matches: 1. This CDR3 comprises 12 residues. Germline CDR1 reads MGHDK; CDR2 reads SYGVNS. The CDR3 DNA sequence: TGTGCCAGCAGTGACGGGAGGGGTACGCAGTATTTT. Protein product: CASSDGRGTQYF.

The table lists this clonotype with many counts. This rearrangement joins TRBV25-1 to TRBJ2-1; 7 bases agree with TRBD2. CDR1 is MGHDK, CDR2 SYGVNS, per germline. Trimming removed 3 bases from V and 3 bases from J; junction bases left unmatched: 8. This CDR3 region has 16 residues. In nucleotides, the CDR3 is TGTGCCAGCAGTGAGGGCGGGAGCCCACTCTACAATGAGCAGTTCTTC. This gives the protein CASSEGGSPLYNEQFF.

This clonotype was seen more than once but under ten times. The rearrangement joins TRBV28 to TRBJ2-7; 7 positions agree with TRBD2. Germline values: CDR1 MDHEN, CDR2 SYDVKM. This CDR3 has 11 residues. With V trimmed by 11 bases and J by 5 bases, 6 bases remained unmatched. CDR3 region: CAAGGFHEQYF. DNA for the CDR3: TGTGCCGCCGGGGGGTTCCACGAGCAGTACTTC.

This clonotype was picked up many times. The J gene is TRBJ1-1, the V gene TRBV12-3 or TRBV12-4, with TRBD1 identical over 8 bases. CDR3 length equals 14 residues. Trimming at V came to 5 bases and at J to 5 bases, leaving 7 bases not matched to a gene. CDR3 sequence reads: CASSARTGRTEAFF. For the CDR3, the DNA is TGTGCCAGCAGTGCCCGGACAGGGAGGACTGAAGCTTTCTTT.

The chain couples TRBV6-2 or TRBV6-3 to TRBJ2-3; 8 bases are shared with TRBD2. In germline, CDR1 is MNHEY, CDR2 SVGEGT. This CDR3 comprises 15 residues. Trimming at V came to 4 bases and at J to 5 bases, leaving 8 bases not matched to a gene. The CDR3 DNA reads as TGTGCCAGCAGTTTGCCCCCGGGAGGGGAAGATACGCAGTATTTT. Encoded protein: CASSLPPGGEDTQYF.

The count of this clonotype is one. This rearrangement joins TRBV5-1 to TRBJ2-7; D might be TRBD1 (5 bases). Looked up from germline, CDR1 is SGHRS and CDR2 is YFSETQ. The V end was cut by 5 bases, the J end by 3 bases, with 12 bases between. CDR3 size: 13 residues. The CDR3 here is CASRALQGYEQYF. The CDR3 DNA follows: TGCGCCAGCAGAGCCCTGCAGGGCTACGAGCAGTACTTC.

This clonotype was recorded a few times. The chain carries TRBV7-9 and TRBJ2-7; the match to TRBD2 covers 8 bases. The trim removed 5 bases at V and 3 bases at J, leaving 9 bases unmatched. The CDR3 extends over 15 amino acids. Germline V CDR1 and CDR2: SEHNR, FQNEAQ (reference sequence). In nucleotides, the CDR3 is TGTGCCAGCAGCCCTCGCGGACTAGCCAACTACGAGCAGTACTTC. It encodes CASSPRGLANYEQYF. Filled out from reference TRBV7-9 and TRBJ2-7, the complete variable domain reads DTGVSQNPRHKITKRGQNVTFRCDPISEHNRLYWYRQTLGQGPEFLTYFQNEAQLEKSRLLSDRFSAERPKGSFSTLEIQRTEQGDSAMYLCASSPRGLANYEQYFGPGTRLTVT.

There are many counts of this clonotype. This chain links TRBV24-1 with TRBJ2-1; perhaps TRBD2 as D (6 bases). From germline, CDR1 is KGHDR and CDR2 SFDVKD. V lost 4 bases, J lost 2 bases, and 11 bases lay in between. This CDR3 region has 15 residues. CDR3 sequence: CATSDNRLAYNEQFF. The CDR3 DNA reads as TGTGCCACCAGTGACAATAGACTAGCCTACAATGAGCAGTTCTTC.

CDR3 DNA sequence: TGTGCCAGCAGTCTGTATCCCGAGGGCTCCTACGAGCAGTACTTC. This encodes CASSLYPEGSYEQYF. The chain couples TRBV25-1 to TRBJ2-7; D perhaps matches TRBD2 (5 bases). Germline loops: CDR1 MGHDK, CDR2 SYGVNS. V shed 5 bases and J shed 0 bases, with 14 bases lying between them. The CDR3 sequence is 15 residues long.